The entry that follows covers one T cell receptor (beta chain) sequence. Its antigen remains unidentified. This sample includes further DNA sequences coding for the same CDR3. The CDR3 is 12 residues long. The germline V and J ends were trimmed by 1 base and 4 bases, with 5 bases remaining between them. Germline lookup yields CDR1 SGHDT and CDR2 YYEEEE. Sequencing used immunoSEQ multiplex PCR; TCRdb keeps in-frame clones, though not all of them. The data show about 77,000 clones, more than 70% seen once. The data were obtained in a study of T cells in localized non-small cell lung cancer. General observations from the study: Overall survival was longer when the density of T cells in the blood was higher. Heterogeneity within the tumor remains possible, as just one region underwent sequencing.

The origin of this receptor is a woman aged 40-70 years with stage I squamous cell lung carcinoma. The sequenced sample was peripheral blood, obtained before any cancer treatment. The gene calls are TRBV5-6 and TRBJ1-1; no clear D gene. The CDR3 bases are TGTGCCAGCAGCTTGAGGAGCACTGAAGCTTTCTTT. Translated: CASSLRSTEAFF.